This TCR beta chain stems from a study of Ad26.COV2.S vaccination and SARS-CoV-2 variants. Remarks on this clone: Antigen unknown.

Findings of the study overall: Post-vaccination spike-specific CD8+ and CD4+ T cell responses reportedly had substantial breadth.

V was clipped by 5 bases and J by 9 bases; unmatched bases: 11. CDR1 and CDR2 (germline): MNHEY, SVGAGI. The CDR3 loop spans 14 amino acids. The protocol was immunoSEQ multiplex PCR, while the TCRdb copy is restricted to in-frame clones and leaves out a portion. The sample holds 400,000 to 450,000 clones, about 90% seen once. As for treatment: some 20 received Ad26.COV2.S at low or high dose, single or two shots; 5 received placebo; per-sample allocation not given. Each sample was drawn 63 days after the first injection (of vaccine or placebo). The chain links TRBV6-5 to TRBJ2-5; 8 nucleotides match TRBD1. The source is a person aged 18-60 years who received the Ad26.COV2.S COVID-19 vaccine or a placebo. Here the sequenced sample was peripheral blood, taken in a trial of Ad26.COV2.S vaccine versus placebo. The CDR3 nucleotides are TGTGCCAGCAGTCTTGGACAGGGACAGAGACCCCAGTACTTC. Residues: CASSLGQGQRPQYF.